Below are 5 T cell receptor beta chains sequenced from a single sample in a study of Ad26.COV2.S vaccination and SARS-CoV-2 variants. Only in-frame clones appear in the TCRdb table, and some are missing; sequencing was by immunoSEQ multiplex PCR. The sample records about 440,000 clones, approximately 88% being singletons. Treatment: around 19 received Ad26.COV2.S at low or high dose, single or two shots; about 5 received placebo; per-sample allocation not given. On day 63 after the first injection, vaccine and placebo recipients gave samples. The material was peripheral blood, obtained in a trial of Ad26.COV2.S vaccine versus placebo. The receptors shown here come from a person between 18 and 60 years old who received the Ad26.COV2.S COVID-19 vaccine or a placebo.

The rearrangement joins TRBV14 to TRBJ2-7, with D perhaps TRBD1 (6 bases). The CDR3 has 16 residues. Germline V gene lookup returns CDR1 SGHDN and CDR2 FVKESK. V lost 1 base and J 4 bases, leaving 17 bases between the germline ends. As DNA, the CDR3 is TGTGCCAGCAGCCAAGGTTTGGCAGGGGTGTCATACGAGCAGTACTTC. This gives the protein CASSQGLAGVSYEQYF.

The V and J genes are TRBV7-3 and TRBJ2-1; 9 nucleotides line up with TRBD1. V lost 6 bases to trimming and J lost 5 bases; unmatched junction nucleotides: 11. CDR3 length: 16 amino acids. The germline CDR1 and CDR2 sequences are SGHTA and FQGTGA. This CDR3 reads CASSSGWGQGNNEQFF. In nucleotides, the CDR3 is TGTGCCAGCAGTTCAGGGTGGGGACAGGGTAACAATGAGCAGTTCTTC.

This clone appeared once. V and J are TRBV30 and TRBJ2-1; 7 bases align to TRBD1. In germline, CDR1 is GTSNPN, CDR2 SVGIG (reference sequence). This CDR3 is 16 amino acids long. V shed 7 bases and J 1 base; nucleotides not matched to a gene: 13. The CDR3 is CASDSPGTDSYNEQFF. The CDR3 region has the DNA TGTGCCTCTGACTCCCCCGGGACAGATTCCTACAATGAGCAGTTCTTC.

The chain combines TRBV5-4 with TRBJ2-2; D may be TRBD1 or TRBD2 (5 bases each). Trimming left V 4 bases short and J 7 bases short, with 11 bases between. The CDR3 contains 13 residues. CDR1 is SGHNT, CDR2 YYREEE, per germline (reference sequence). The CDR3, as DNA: TGTGCCAGCAGCCAGGGAGTTCTCGGGGAGCTGTTTTTT. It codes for CASSQGVLGELFF.

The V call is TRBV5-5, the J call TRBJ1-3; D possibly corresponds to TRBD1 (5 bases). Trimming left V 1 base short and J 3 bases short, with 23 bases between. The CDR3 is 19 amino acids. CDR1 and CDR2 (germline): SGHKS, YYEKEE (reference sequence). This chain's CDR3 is CASSLLTGLAADGGNTIYF. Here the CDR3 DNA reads TGTGCCAGCAGCTTGTTAACAGGCCTCGCCGCAGACGGTGGAAACACCATATATTTT. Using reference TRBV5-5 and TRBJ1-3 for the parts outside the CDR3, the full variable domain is DAGVTQSPTHLIKTRGQQVTLRCSPISGHKSVSWYQQVLGQGPQFIFQYYEKEERGRGNFPDRFSARQFPNYSSELNVNALLLGDSALYLCASSLLTGLAADGGNTIYFGEGSWLTVV.